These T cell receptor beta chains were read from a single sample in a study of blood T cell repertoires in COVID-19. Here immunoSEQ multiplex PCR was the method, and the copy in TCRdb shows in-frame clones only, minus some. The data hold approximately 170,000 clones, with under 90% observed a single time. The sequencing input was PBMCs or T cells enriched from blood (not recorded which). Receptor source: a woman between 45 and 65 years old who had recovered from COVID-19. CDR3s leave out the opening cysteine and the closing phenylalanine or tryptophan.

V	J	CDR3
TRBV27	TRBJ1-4	ASSFSGLNEKLF
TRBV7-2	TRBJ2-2	ASSLEGQISTGELF
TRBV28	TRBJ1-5	ASSSGERGNQPQH
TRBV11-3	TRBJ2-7	ASSGGGSYEQY
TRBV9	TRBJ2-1	ASSVGGSDNEQF
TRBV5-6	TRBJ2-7	ASWGAGTGVHEQY
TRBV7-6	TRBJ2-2	ASSFKGADTGELF
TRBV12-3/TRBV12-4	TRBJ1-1	ASSGTGGTEAF
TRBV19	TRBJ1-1	ASSIGMRGGVHEAF
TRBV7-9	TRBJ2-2	ASSLAAGELF
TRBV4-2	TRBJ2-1	ASSQDRGLAGNEQF
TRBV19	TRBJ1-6	ASSPSPAGLNSPLH
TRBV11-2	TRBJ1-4	ASQRQGAVEKLF
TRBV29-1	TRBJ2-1	SVAGGTSGRAVLNEQF
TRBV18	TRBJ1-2	ASSPRDRVYGYT
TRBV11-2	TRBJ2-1	ASSLESGGYNEQF
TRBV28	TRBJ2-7	ASSTRSDGYEQY
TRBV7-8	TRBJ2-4	ASSPGTSPIAKNIQY
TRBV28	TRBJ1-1	ASSPHGGRGNSRNTEAF
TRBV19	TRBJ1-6	ASKYRTGDLGSPLH
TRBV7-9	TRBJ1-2	ASSLDRANYGYT
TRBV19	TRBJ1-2	ASTSAKTNYGYT
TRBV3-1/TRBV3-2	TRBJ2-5	ASSQESATQY
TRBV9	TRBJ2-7	ASSPQQGSFGTYEQY
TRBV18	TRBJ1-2	ASSPPDRTPGSGGYT
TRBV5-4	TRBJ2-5	ASSLSLGLQETQY
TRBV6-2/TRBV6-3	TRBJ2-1	ASSRGTIYNEQF
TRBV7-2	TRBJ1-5	ASSLAQDGQPQH
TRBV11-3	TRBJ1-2	ASSLRGDSGYGYT
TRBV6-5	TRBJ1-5	ASSIDRNQPQH
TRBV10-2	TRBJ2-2	ASSPGAPRVGELF
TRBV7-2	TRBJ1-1	ASSLQGFGEAF
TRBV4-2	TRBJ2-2	ASSQDQGAGTGELF
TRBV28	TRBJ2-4	ASSFSTVMAGTD
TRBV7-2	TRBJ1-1	ASSLAGGGTEAF
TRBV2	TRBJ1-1	ASSGEGITEAF
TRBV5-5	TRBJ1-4	ASSPGWTNEKLF
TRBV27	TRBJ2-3	ASSLARPDTDTQY
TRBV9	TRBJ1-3	ASSGQGGGRFSGNTIY
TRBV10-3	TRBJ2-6	AISESGSGANVLT
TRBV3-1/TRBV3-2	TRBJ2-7	ASSQEGAGGHEQY
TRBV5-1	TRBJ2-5	ASTLTGSPRRETQY
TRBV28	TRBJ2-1	ASPSSHEQF
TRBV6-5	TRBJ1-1	ASSYTDSLNTEAF
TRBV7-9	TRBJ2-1	ASSRTSGRASYNEQF
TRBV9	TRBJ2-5	ASSGLQTPGETQY
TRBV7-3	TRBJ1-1	ASSLSPGTEAF
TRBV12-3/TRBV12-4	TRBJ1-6	ASSRRSNSPLH
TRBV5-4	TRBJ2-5	ASSHGQGSRETQY
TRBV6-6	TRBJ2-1	ASHSGINEQF
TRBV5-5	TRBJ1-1	ASSITPGQNTEAF